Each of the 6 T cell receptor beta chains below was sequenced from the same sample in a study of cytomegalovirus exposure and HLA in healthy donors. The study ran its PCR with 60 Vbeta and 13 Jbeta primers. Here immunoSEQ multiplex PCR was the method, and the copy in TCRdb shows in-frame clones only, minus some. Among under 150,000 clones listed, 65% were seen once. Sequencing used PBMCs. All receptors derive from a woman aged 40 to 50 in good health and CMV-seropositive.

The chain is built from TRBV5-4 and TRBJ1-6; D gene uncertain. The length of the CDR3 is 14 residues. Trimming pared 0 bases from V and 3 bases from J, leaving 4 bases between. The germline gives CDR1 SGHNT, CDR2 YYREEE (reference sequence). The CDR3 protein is CASSLDSYNSPLHF. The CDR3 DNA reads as TGTGCCAGCAGCTTGGACAGCTATAATTCACCCCTCCACTTT.

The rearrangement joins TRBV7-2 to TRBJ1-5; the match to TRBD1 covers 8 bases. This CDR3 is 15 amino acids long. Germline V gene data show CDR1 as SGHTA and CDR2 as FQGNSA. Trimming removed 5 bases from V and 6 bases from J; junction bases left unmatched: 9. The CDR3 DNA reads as TGTGCCAGCAGCCTCAGACAGGGGCAAGGTCAGCCCCAGCATTTT. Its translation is CASSLRQGQGQPQHF. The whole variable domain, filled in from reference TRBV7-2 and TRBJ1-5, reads GAGVSQSPSNKVTEKGKDVELRCDPISGHTALYWYRQSLGQGLEFLIYFQGNSAPDKSGLPSDRFSAERTGGSVSTLTIQRTQQEDSAVYLCASSLRQGQGQPQHFGDGTRLSIL.

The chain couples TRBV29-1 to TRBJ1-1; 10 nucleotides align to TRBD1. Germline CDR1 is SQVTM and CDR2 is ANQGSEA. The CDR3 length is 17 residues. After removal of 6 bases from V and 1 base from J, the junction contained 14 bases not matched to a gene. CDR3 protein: CSVLKDRGTVRNTEAFF. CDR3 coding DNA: TGCAGCGTCCTGAAGGACAGGGGGACGGTGAGGAACACTGAAGCTTTCTTT.

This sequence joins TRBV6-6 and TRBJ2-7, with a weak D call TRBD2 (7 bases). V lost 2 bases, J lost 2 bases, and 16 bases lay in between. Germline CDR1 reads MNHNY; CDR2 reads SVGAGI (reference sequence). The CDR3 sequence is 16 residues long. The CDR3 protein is CASSYGGGTKPYEQYF. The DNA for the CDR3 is TGTGCCAGCAGTTACGGGGGGGGGACAAAACCCTACGAGCAGTACTTC.

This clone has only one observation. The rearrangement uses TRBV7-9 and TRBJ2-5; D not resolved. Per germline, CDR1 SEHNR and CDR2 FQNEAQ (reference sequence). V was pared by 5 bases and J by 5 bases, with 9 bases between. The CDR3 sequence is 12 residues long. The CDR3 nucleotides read TGTGCCAGCAGCCTATTGGTGGAGACCCAGTACTTC. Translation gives CASSLLVETQYF.

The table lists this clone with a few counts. The DNA for the CDR3 is TGTGCCAGCTCACCACCCTCGCAAATCAGGGGGCGTATTCAAGAGACCCAGTACTTC. This encodes CASSPPSQIRGRIQETQYF. The chain combines TRBV18 with TRBJ2-5; TRBD1 aligns across 8 bases. CDR1 and CDR2 from the germline V gene are KGHSH and LQKENI. The junction had 14 bases not matched to a gene; V was cut back by 0 bases and J by 2 bases. There are 19 residues in the CDR3. The full variable domain, completed using reference TRBV18 and TRBJ2-5, is NAGVMQNPRHLVRRRGQEARLRCSPMKGHSHVYWYRQLPEEGLKFMVYLQKENIIDESGMPKERFSAEFPKEGPSILRIQQVVRGDSAAYFCASSPPSQIRGRIQETQYFGPGTRLLVL.